The next 31 T cell receptor beta chains were all read from a single sample in a study of blood T cells in healthy people across ages. The use of a sample-barcoded 5' primer and a J-beta primer mix characterized a second PCR of about 7 to 12 cycles. TCRdb reprocessed the 5' RACE reads via MiXCR and lists one record per CDR3 protein. The table has approximately 800,000 distinct CDR3 sequences, more than 50% seen once. Sequenced material: blood. The receptor source for this set is a middle-aged man in good health.

This clonotype has only one observation. J is TRBJ1-4 and V is TRBV7-3; 8 bases align to TRBD1. Per germline, CDR1 SGHTA and CDR2 FQGTGA. CDR3 length: 14 amino acids. J lost 5 bases, V lost 4 bases, and 3 bases had no gene match. The CDR3 loop is CASSSGQANEKLFF. DNA for the CDR3: TGTGCCAGCAGCTCGGGACAGGCAAATGAAAAACTGTTTTTT.

The rearrangement links TRBV29-1 to TRBJ2-7; 7 nucleotides line up with TRBD1. The junction had 17 bases not matched to a gene; V was cut back by 1 base and J by 2 bases. The CDR3 has 18 amino acids. Germline lookup yields CDR1 SQVTM and CDR2 ANQGSEA. CDR3 coding DNA: TGCAGCGTTGAAGGCCGGGACAGAAAGGCCCAGAACCCCTACGAGCAGTACTTC. Its protein is CSVEGRDRKAQNPYEQYF.

Concerning this clonotype: Sequence at one end of the junction differs from germline and may be a read error. The V and J genes are TRBV4-3 and TRBJ2-7, with TRBD2 matching 7 bases. The germline gives CDR1 LGHNA, CDR2 YSLEER. The CDR3 runs 16 residues. CDR3: CASGQQSSGAPYEQYF. The CDR3, as DNA: TGCGCCAGCGGCCAACAATCTAGCGGAGCCCCCTACGAGCAGTACTTC.

J is TRBJ1-2 and V is TRBV10-3; D remains ambiguous. Trimming took off 2 bases at V and 7 bases at J, with 11 bases between the two ends. Germline CDR1 is ENHRY and CDR2 is SYGVKD. The CDR3 has 13 residues. The CDR3 nucleotides are TGTGCCATCAGTGAGAATCGTGGTGCTGGCTACACCTTC. Translating it yields CAISENRGAGYTF.

A few counts support this clonotype. The chain has TRBV27 and TRBJ1-5; D possibly corresponds to TRBD1 (5 bases). The ends were cut back, 10 bases at V and 0 bases at J, with 10 bases in the middle. The germline V gene encodes CDR1 MNHEY and CDR2 SMNVEV (reference sequence). This CDR3 region has 13 residues. CDR3 amino acids: CATREYSNQPQHF. The DNA of the CDR3 is TGTGCCACCAGGGAGTATAGCAATCAGCCCCAGCATTTT.

This clonotype was observed a handful of times. V is TRBV6-5 and J is TRBJ2-7; D remains ambiguous. V lost 8 bases and J lost 3, with 8 bases in between. Germline CDR1 reads MNHEY; CDR2 reads SVGAGI. CDR3 length: 11 residues. The CDR3 protein is CASGSIYEQYF. CDR3 nucleotides: TGTGCCAGCGGTTCTATCTACGAGCAGTACTTC.

The chain combines TRBV4-1 with TRBJ2-7; either TRBD1 or TRBD2 may supply D (5 bases each). The CDR3 length is 15 residues. CDR1 and CDR2 (germline): MGHRA, YSYEKL. Trimming took 0 bases from V and 2 from J, leaving 11 bases between them. CDR3 residues: CASSQEGTDPYEQYF. The CDR3 nucleotides read TGCGCCAGCAGCCAAGAGGGGACCGATCCCTACGAGCAGTACTTC.

This clonotype turned up a few times. V and J are TRBV11-2 and TRBJ2-3; D is unresolved. Trimming took off 3 bases at V and 1 base at J, with 5 bases between the two ends. The CDR3 has 13 amino acids. Germline-derived CDR1 and CDR2 are SGHAT and FQNNGV. The CDR3 is CASSFEGTDTQYF. DNA for the CDR3: TGTGCCAGCAGCTTCGAGGGCACAGATACGCAGTATTTT.

The chain combines TRBV11-1 with TRBJ2-6; D may match TRBD1 or TRBD2 (5 bases each). The V and J ends lost 4 bases and 0 bases respectively, with 10 bases between them. The germline CDR1 and CDR2 sequences are SGHAT and FQDESV (reference sequence). This CDR3 spans 16 amino acids. CDR3 loop: CASSSGPSSGANVLTF. DNA for the CDR3: TGTGCCAGCAGCTCGGGACCCAGCTCTGGGGCCAACGTCCTGACTTTC.

The chain recombines TRBV20-1 with TRBJ1-2; 7 bases fit TRBD1. The length of the CDR3 is 13 residues. Germline CDR1 is DFQATT and CDR2 is SNEGSKA (reference sequence). V shed 1 base and J 4 bases; nucleotides not matched to a gene: 3. The CDR3 sequence: CSARGQGGYGYTF. CDR3 nucleotides: TGCAGTGCTAGAGGGCAGGGGGGCTATGGCTACACCTTC.

The chain is built from TRBV28 and TRBJ2-6, with D possibly being TRBD1 (5 bases). Between the trimmed V and J ends, which lost 8 bases and 0 bases, there was a span of 8 bases. The CDR3 is made up of 14 amino acids. In germline, CDR1 is MDHEN, CDR2 SYDVKM. The CDR3 sequence is CASSGHSGANVLTF. CDR3 bases: TGTGCCAGCTCAGGGCACTCTGGGGCCAACGTCCTGACTTTC. The entire variable domain, with the rest obtained from reference TRBV28 and TRBJ2-6, is as follows: DVKVTQSSRYLVKRTGEKVFLECVQDMDHENMFWYRQDPGLGLRLIYFSYDVKMKEKGDIPEGYSVSREKKERFSLILESASTNQTSMYLCASSGHSGANVLTFGAGSRLTVL.

V gene TRBV10-2 combines with J gene TRBJ2-4, with 7 bases that match TRBD2. The DNA end favors TRBJ2-7, so the J call may be wrong. This CDR3 has 15 amino acids. From germline, CDR1 is WSHSY and CDR2 SAAADI. The CDR3 DNA reads as TGCGCCAGCAGTGTCGGTGGGACTACCCAATACGAGCAGTACTTC. Protein product: CASSVGGTTQYEQYF.

The chain joins TRBV29-1 to TRBJ2-5, with a possible D match to TRBD1 (6 bases). The CDR3 length is 14 residues. Germline CDR1 and CDR2: SQVTM and ANQGSEA. V lost 7 bases and J lost 0, with 15 bases in between. The CDR3 is CSAFSRTDQETQYF. The CDR3 DNA reads TGCAGCGCGTTCTCACGGACAGACCAAGAGACCCAGTACTTC.

This rearrangement joins TRBV4-3 to TRBJ2-5, with 9 bases fitting TRBD1. With 1 base clipped from V and 9 bases from J, the junction kept 0 bases outside the gene matches. The germline V gene encodes CDR1 LGHNA and CDR2 YSLEER. The CDR3 length is 12 residues. The CDR3 here is CASSQGTGAQYF. In nucleotides, the CDR3 is TGCGCCAGCAGCCAAGGGACAGGGGCCCAGTACTTC.

The chain has TRBV10-2 and TRBJ2-2; D is possibly TRBD1 (5 bases). Trimming stripped 8 bases from V and 2 bases from J, with 12 bases between. Looked up from germline, CDR1 is WSHSY and CDR2 is SAAADI. The CDR3 extends over 14 amino acids. The CDR3 DNA sequence: TGCGCCAGCGAAAGACAGCACAACACCGGGGAGCTGTTTTTT. Translation gives CASERQHNTGELFF.

The V call is TRBV6-2 or TRBV6-3, the J call TRBJ1-1; D is ambiguous. Germline CDR1 is MNHEY and CDR2 is SVGEGT. The CDR3 extends over 13 amino acids. V lost 3 bases and J 1 base, leaving 6 bases between the germline ends. The CDR3 region is CASSYDPNTEAFF. The DNA for the CDR3 is TGTGCCAGCAGTTATGACCCGAACACTGAAGCTTTCTTT.

V is TRBV12-3 or TRBV12-4 and J is TRBJ2-1, with D possibly matching TRBD1 (6 bases). The ends were cut back, 4 bases at V and 12 bases at J, with 13 bases in the middle. The CDR3 is 12 residues long. As DNA, the CDR3 is TGTGCCAGCAGTTCCACAGGGAAAGGGCAGTTCTTC. This gives the protein CASSSTGKGQFF.

This clonotype was detected a few times. The chain combines TRBV25-1 with TRBJ1-1; unclear D gene. Trimming shortened V by 3 bases and J by 3 bases, and 5 bases separated the two germline ends. From germline, CDR1 is MGHDK and CDR2 SYGVNS. The length of the CDR3 is 12 residues. The DNA of the CDR3 is TGTGCCAGCAGTGACAGCTACACTGAAGCTTTCTTT. Amino acid sequence: CASSDSYTEAFF.

V gene TRBV5-1 combines with J gene TRBJ1-2; D perhaps matches TRBD1 (6 bases). Germline CDR1 and CDR2: SGHRS and YFSETQ. V was pared by 5 bases and J by 12 bases, with 17 bases between. This CDR3 has 12 residues. The CDR3 DNA reads TGCGCCAGCAGTCCCACAGGGAACGGCCACACCTTC. It codes for CASSPTGNGHTF. Combining the CDR3 with reference TRBV5-1 and TRBJ1-2 gives the whole variable domain KAGVTQTPRYLIKTRGQQVTLSCSPISGHRSVSWYQQTPGQGLQFLFEYFSETQRNKGNFPGRFSGRQFSNSRSEMNVSTLELGDSALYLCASSPTGNGHTFGSGTRLTVV.

V and J are TRBV5-6 and TRBJ1-2; 7 nucleotides align to TRBD1. J gave up 8 bases and V 3 bases, and 16 bases lay outside the gene matches. The CDR3 runs 16 residues. Germline assignment: CDR1 SGHDT and CDR2 YYEEEE. CDR3 in amino acids: CASSSHTRDRVKGYTF. CDR3 DNA: TGTGCCAGCAGCTCCCACACCAGAGACAGGGTCAAGGGCTACACCTTC. The full variable domain, in which reference TRBV5-6 and TRBJ1-2 provide the parts outside the CDR3, is DAGVTQSPTHLIKTRGQQVTLRCSPKSGHDTVSWYQQALGQGPQFIFQYYEEEERQRGNFPDRFSGHQFPNYSSELNVNALLLGDSALYLCASSSHTRDRVKGYTFGSGTRLTVV.

The rearrangement joins TRBV10-3 to TRBJ2-4, with unresolved D. Trimming shortened V by 2 bases and J by 0 bases, and 14 bases separated the two germline ends. CDR3 length: 17 residues. Germline V gene lookup returns CDR1 ENHRY and CDR2 SYGVKD. This chain's CDR3 is CAISELDSLLAKNIQYF. The CDR3 region has the DNA TGTGCCATCAGTGAGCTCGACTCTTTATTAGCCAAAAACATTCAGTACTTC.

The V and J genes are TRBV11-2 and TRBJ1-2; D unresolved. V gave up 5 bases and J gave up 2 bases, with 12 bases separating them. The CDR3 totals 14 residues. Germline loops: CDR1 SGHAT, CDR2 FQNNGV. CDR3 region: CASSARTQNYGYTF. The CDR3 DNA follows: TGTGCCAGCAGCGCAAGGACCCAAAACTATGGCTACACCTTC.

V is TRBV28 and J is TRBJ1-5; perhaps TRBD1 as D (5 bases). The V end lost 5 bases, the J end lost 5 bases, and 13 bases lay between the germline ends. The CDR3 loop spans 14 amino acids. Per the germline V gene, CDR1 is MDHEN and CDR2 is SYDVKM. CDR3 amino acids: CASSPRRVDQPQHF. CDR3 DNA sequence: TGTGCCAGCAGTCCCCGCAGGGTAGATCAGCCCCAGCATTTT.

The chain is built from TRBV6-6 and TRBJ2-4; 11 nucleotides line up with TRBD1. The V and J ends lost 6 bases and 0 bases, in that order; junction bases with no gene match: 4. The CDR3 runs 16 residues. Germline loops: CDR1 MNHNY, CDR2 SVGAGI (reference sequence). The CDR3 DNA follows: TGTGCCAGCAGACTAGGACAGGGGGCAGCCAAAAACATTCAGTACTTC. Its translation: CASRLGQGAAKNIQYF.

This clonotype was counted only a few times. V gene TRBV29-1 combines with J gene TRBJ2-3; tentative D call: TRBD1 (5 bases). Trimming pared 7 bases from V and 1 base from J, leaving 12 bases between. CDR1 and CDR2 from the germline V gene are SQVTM and ANQGSEA. The CDR3 spans 13 residues. The CDR3 loop reads CSGRRAGTDTQYF. The CDR3 DNA follows: TGCAGCGGTCGCAGGGCGGGCACAGATACGCAGTATTTT.

The rearrangement links TRBV5-1 to TRBJ2-7, with D tentatively TRBD1 or TRBD2 (5 bases each). V was trimmed by 0 bases and J by 5 bases, leaving 15 bases between them. The CDR3 runs to 15 residues. Per germline, CDR1 SGHRS and CDR2 YFSETQ. The CDR3 here is CASSLALGRDHEQYF. CDR3 coding DNA: TGCGCCAGCAGCTTGGCTCTCGGCAGGGACCACGAGCAGTACTTC.

J is TRBJ2-7 and V is TRBV5-1, with 10 bases aligning to TRBD2. The CDR3 sequence is 16 residues long. J gave up 7 bases and V 0 bases, and 10 bases lay outside the gene matches. Per germline, CDR1 SGHRS and CDR2 YFSETQ. The chain's CDR3 is CASSLGTSGAYNEQYF. Written as DNA, the CDR3 is TGCGCCAGCAGCTTGGGTACTAGCGGGGCATATAATGAGCAGTACTTC.

The gene calls are TRBV6-1 and TRBJ2-3, with a tentative D call TRBD2 (5 bases). The germline V gene encodes CDR1 MNHNS and CDR2 SASEGT. Trimming stripped 7 bases from V and 4 bases from J, with 18 bases between. The CDR3 runs to 15 residues. The CDR3: CASKFTGNGADTQYF. As DNA, the CDR3 is TGTGCCAGCAAGTTTACGGGAAACGGAGCAGATACGCAGTATTTT.

This chain links TRBV9 with TRBJ2-3; TRBD1 aligns across 7 bases. Losses at the gene ends were 3 bases for V and 0 bases for J; bases not matched to a gene: 4. CDR3 length: 15 residues. CDR1 is SGDLS and CDR2 is YYNGEE in the germline V gene. CDR3 loop: CASSAGTDSTDTQYF. The CDR3 nucleotides are TGTGCCAGCAGCGCCGGGACAGATAGCACAGATACGCAGTATTTT.

The chain carries TRBV2 and TRBJ2-3; possible D gene TRBD2, 5 bases. Per the germline V gene, CDR1 is SNHLY and CDR2 is FYNNEI. Trimming left V 4 bases short and J 5 bases short, with 16 bases between. The CDR3 consists of 15 residues. As DNA, the CDR3 is TGTGCCAGCAGTGGGGCTAGTCGACGGGGAGATACGCAGTATTTT. It codes for CASSGASRRGDTQYF. The full variable domain, rest sourced from reference TRBV2 and TRBJ2-3, is EPEVTQTPSHQVTQMGQEVILRCVPISNHLYFYWYRQILGQKVEFLVSFYNNEISEKSEIFDDQFSVERPDGSNFTLKIRSTKLEDSAMYFCASSGASRRGDTQYFGPGTRLTVL.

V and J are TRBV29-1 and TRBJ1-2; the D is unclear. V lost 7 bases and J 2 bases, leaving 20 bases between the germline ends. Germline CDR1 and CDR2: SQVTM and ANQGSEA. The CDR3 has 15 amino acids. CDR3 DNA sequence: TGCAGCGCCTACCAACCAAGCGGAGGAAACTATGGCTACACCTTC. This gives the protein CSAYQPSGGNYGYTF.